This T cell receptor beta chain was captured in a study of shared clonotypes between healthy human individuals. Study-wide results and limits: Generally, estimated richness proved larger in naive subsets than it did in memory subsets.

The donors were all Caucasian adults (living in Nashville, Tennessee). A note on this clone: What it recognizes is unknown.

The V and J ends lost 6 bases and 6 bases respectively, with 8 bases between them. Germline V gene lookup returns CDR1 MGHDK and CDR2 SYGVNS. This CDR3 is built from 11 residues. Data came from immunoSEQ multiplex PCR; TCRdb stores just in-frame clones and leaves some out. Here the sample spans around 2.5 million clones, approximately 94% being singletons. The chain employs TRBV25-1 and TRBJ1-1; D unclear. This clonotype was sampled from a man between 18 and 35 years old in good health. Some clones in this sample may be carry-over from other donors' samples. The sequenced sample was naive CD4+ T cells from PBMCs. Subset of the sample: CD45RA+ positively selected. DNA of the CDR3: TGTGCCAGCAGGGGAAGGGCTGAAGCTTTCTTT. Its translation: CASRGRAEAFF.